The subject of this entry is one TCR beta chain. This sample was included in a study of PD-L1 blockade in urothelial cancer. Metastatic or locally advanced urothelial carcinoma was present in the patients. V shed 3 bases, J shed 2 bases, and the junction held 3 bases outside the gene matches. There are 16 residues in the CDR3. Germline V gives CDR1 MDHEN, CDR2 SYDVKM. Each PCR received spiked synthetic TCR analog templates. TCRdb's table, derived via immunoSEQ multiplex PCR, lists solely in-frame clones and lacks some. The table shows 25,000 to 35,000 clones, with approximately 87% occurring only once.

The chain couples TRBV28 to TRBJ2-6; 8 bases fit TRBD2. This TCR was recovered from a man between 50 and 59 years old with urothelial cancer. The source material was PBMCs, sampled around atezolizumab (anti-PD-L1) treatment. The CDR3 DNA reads TGTGCCAGCAGTTTGGCGGGAGGCGCTGGGGCCAACGTCCTGACTTTC. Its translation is CASSLAGGAGANVLTF.